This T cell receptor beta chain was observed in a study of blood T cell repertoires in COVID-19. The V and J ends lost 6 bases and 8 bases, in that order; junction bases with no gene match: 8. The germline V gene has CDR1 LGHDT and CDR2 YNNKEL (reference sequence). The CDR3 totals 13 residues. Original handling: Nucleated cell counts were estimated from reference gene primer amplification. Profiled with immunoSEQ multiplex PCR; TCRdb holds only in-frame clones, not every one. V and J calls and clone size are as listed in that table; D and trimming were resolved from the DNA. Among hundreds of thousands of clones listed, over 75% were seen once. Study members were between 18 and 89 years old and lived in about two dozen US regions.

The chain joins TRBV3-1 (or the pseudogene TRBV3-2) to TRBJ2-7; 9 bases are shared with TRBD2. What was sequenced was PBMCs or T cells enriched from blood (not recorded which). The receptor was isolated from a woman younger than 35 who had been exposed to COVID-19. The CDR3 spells CASRLAGAGKQYF. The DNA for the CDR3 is TGTGCCAGCAGATTAGCGGGGGCCGGGAAGCAGTACTTC.